The 14 T cell receptor beta chains below come from one sample, sequenced in a study of sequential checkpoint blockade in melanoma (dated by TCRdb to between 2018 and 2021). The library relied on the immunoSEQ multiplex PCR assay. This immuneACCESS table, as held by TCRdb, lists in-frame sequences with V and J called but not all clones. Of the missing ones, under half trace to an unresolved V gene in checked studies; the others have no known cause. This sample is represented by about 18,000 clones; roughly 53% of them were singletons. The leading ten clones occupy approximately 16% of the sample. The label giving this sample's treatment or condition can be read as: randomized to nivolumab then ipilimumab (arm A) or the reverse (arm B). The sample here was CD8+ T cells sorted from blood (inferred from file names), taken from a patient given nivolumab and ipilimumab in sequence. The receptors derive from a human donor with melanoma.

V gene TRBV25-1 combines with J gene TRBJ2-3, with D maybe TRBD2 (7 bases). CDR1 and CDR2 from the germline V gene are MGHDK and SYGVNS. The CDR3 covers 17 residues. V was pared by 7 bases and J by 1 base, with 21 bases between. CDR3 bases: TGTGCCAGCACAGGGGCGGGGGTACTTAGGGGCACAGATACGCAGTATTTT. Translation: CASTGAGVLRGTDTQYF.

The gene calls are TRBV2 and TRBJ2-7; tentative D call: TRBD1 (6 bases). The CDR3 is 13 amino acids. Trimming took off 9 bases at V and 0 bases at J, with 12 bases between the two ends. The germline V gene encodes CDR1 SNHLY and CDR2 FYNNEI. DNA of the CDR3: TGTGCCAGACGAATGGACAGCTCCTACGAGCAGTACTTC. This codes for CARRMDSSYEQYF.

By sample share, this clone is medium-sized (0.01 to 0.1%). The chain recombines TRBV27 with TRBJ1-4; no reliable D call. There are 15 residues in the CDR3. The V gene's germline CDR1 is MNHEY and CDR2 SMNVEV (reference sequence). Trimming pared 6 bases from V and 8 bases from J, leaving 19 bases between. CDR3 in DNA: TGTGCCAGCAGACCGCGGGTCGAGGTCCGGGAAAAACTGTTTTTT. Protein: CASRPRVEVREKLFF.

The rearrangement uses TRBV5-8 and TRBJ2-3; maybe TRBD1 (6 bases). This CDR3 is 15 amino acids long. Trimming removed 0 bases from V and 0 bases from J, with 8 bases in between. Looked up from germline, CDR1 is SGHTS and CDR2 is YDEGEE. CDR3 sequence (DNA): TGTGCCAGCAGCTTGGGAAGGGGGAGCACAGATACGCAGTATTTT. It is translated as CASSLGRGSTDTQYF.

This clone has a handful of counts. This chain joins TRBV11-1 and TRBJ2-7; unclear D gene. CDR1 and CDR2 from the germline V gene are SGHAT and FQDESV (reference sequence). The V gene lost 2 bases and the J gene lost 6 bases, with 8 bases spanning the gap. There are 12 residues in the CDR3. The CDR3 reads CASSLTGPEQYF. The CDR3 DNA reads as TGTGCCAGCAGCTTAACGGGTCCCGAGCAGTACTTC.

V usage is TRBV4-1 and J usage is TRBJ2-2; D unclear. The CDR3 runs to 12 residues. The V and J ends lost 0 bases and 10 bases respectively, with 6 bases between them. Germline V gene data show CDR1 as MGHRA and CDR2 as YSYEKL. CDR3 sequence reads: CASSQDPQELFF. For the CDR3, the DNA is TGCGCCAGCAGCCAAGATCCACAGGAGCTGTTTTTT.

This clone was counted only a few times. This chain connects TRBV7-2 to TRBJ2-5, with 10 bases lining up with TRBD1. This CDR3 contains 18 residues. CDR1 SGHTA and CDR2 FQGNSA come from the germline V gene. Unmatched junction bases numbered 17, after V lost 5 bases and J lost 5 bases. The CDR3 DNA follows: TGTGCCAGCAGCCACTCCTACATAAACCGGGACAGGGGTGAGACCCAGTACTTC. It yields the protein CASSHSYINRDRGETQYF. The full variable domain, its missing parts supplied by reference TRBV7-2 and TRBJ2-5, is GAGVSQSPSNKVTEKGKDVELRCDPISGHTALYWYRQSLGQGLEFLIYFQGNSAPDKSGLPSDRFSAERTGGSVSTLTIQRTQQEDSAVYLCASSHSYINRDRGETQYFGPGTRLLVL.

This clone was recorded a few times. The chain recombines TRBV27 with TRBJ2-7; unclear D gene. CDR1 MNHEY and CDR2 SMNVEV come from the germline V gene (reference sequence). The CDR3 sequence is 11 residues long. V was cut by 3 bases and J by 6 bases, with 6 bases left in between. The CDR3 DNA follows: TGTGCCAGCAGTTTGGGCTCCGAGCAGTACTTC. Its translation is CASSLGSEQYF.

The chain recombines TRBV7-9 with TRBJ1-1; D not resolved. Germline V lookup: CDR1 SEHNR, CDR2 FQNEAQ (reference sequence). The CDR3 is 15 amino acids. V was cut by 2 bases and J by 0 bases, with 10 bases left in between. CDR3 protein: CASSLRISVNTEAFF. The CDR3 DNA is TGTGCCAGCAGCTTACGAATTTCGGTGAACACTGAAGCTTTCTTT.

Only a few counts were recorded for this clone. The chain is built from TRBV10-3 and TRBJ2-7; 8 nucleotides align to TRBD1. The ends lost 8 bases at V and 3 bases at J; junction bases unmatched: 3. The CDR3 is 12 residues long. Germline V gene sequence: CDR1 ENHRY, CDR2 SYGVKD. This CDR3 is CAIGTGIYEQYF. The CDR3 DNA follows: TGTGCCATCGGGACAGGAATCTACGAGCAGTACTTC.

The genes are TRBV5-6 and TRBJ2-2; 8 nucleotides agree with TRBD1. The ends lost 3 bases at V and 0 bases at J; junction bases unmatched: 10. The CDR3 length is 18 residues. Germline V gene lookup returns CDR1 SGHDT and CDR2 YYEEEE. The CDR3, as DNA: TGTGCCAGCAGCTCCGGGACAGGAACGGCGCCGAACACCGGGGAGCTGTTTTTT. Protein: CASSSGTGTAPNTGELFF.

V and J are TRBV5-4 and TRBJ2-3; 11 positions agree with TRBD2. The CDR3 sequence is 16 residues long. V lost 4 bases to trimming and J lost 6 bases; unmatched junction nucleotides: 10. Germline CDR1 is SGHNT and CDR2 is YYREEE (reference sequence). The CDR3 DNA is TGTGCCAGCAGCGAACTAGCGGGAGTCCAATCGGATACGCAGTATTTT. Protein: CASSELAGVQSDTQYF.

The chain uses TRBV7-6 and TRBJ2-2; 9 bases align to TRBD1. V was pared by 5 bases and J by 3 bases, with 13 bases of the junction left unmatched. Germline V gene sequence: CDR1 SGHVS, CDR2 FNYEAQ. The CDR3 length is 18 residues. Written as DNA, the CDR3 is TGTGCCAGCAGCCCAGAGGGGACAGGGTTCATGTACACCGGGGAGCTGTTTTTT. Translating it yields CASSPEGTGFMYTGELFF.

V usage is TRBV28 and J usage is TRBJ2-5; the match to TRBD2 covers 13 bases. Judging by the DNA end, TRBJ2-7 fits better; the J call may be wrong. Per germline, CDR1 MDHEN and CDR2 SYDVKM. The CDR3 length is 18 residues. This CDR3 is CASSLDARTSGSGYEQYF. The CDR3 nucleotides are TGTGCCAGCAGTTTAGATGCCCGGACTAGCGGGAGTGGATACGAGCAGTACTTC.